The 30 T cell receptor beta chains listed next were all sequenced from one sample in a study of early T cells in non-severe SARS-CoV-2 infection. TCRdb re-called the 5' RACE reads with MiXCR, one entry per CDR3 protein. The sample comprises 30,000 to 40,000 distinct CDR3 sequences, around 7% of which are singletons, and about an eighth rests with the top ten. Sequencing used whole blood, obtained at baseline. The receptor source for this set is an adult who was a healthcare worker with PCR-confirmed SARS-CoV-2 infection or an uninfected control (not recorded which).

The chain recombines TRBV7-6 with TRBJ2-3; D unclear. CDR3 length equals 13 residues. Germline CDR1 is SGHVS and CDR2 is FNYEAQ. The V end lost 4 bases, the J end lost 0 bases, and 5 bases lay between the germline ends. CDR3 sequence (DNA): TGTGCCAGCAGCTCTCAAAGCACAGATACGCAGTATTTT. Its protein product is CASSSQSTDTQYF.

This clonotype was seen more than once but under ten times. The rearrangement uses TRBV10-3 and TRBJ1-2, with unresolved D. V lost 2 bases and J lost 3, with 10 bases in between. From germline, CDR1 is ENHRY and CDR2 SYGVKD. This CDR3 comprises 14 residues. The CDR3 protein is CAISERQAYYGYTF. CDR3 nucleotides: TGTGCCATCAGTGAGAGGCAGGCCTACTATGGCTACACCTTC.

In this sample, this clonotype turned up a few times. The chain links TRBV28 to TRBJ2-4; 7 bases align to TRBD1. The CDR3 spans 16 residues. The V and J ends lost 5 bases and 0 bases, in that order; junction bases with no gene match: 7. CDR1 is MDHEN, CDR2 SYDVKM, per germline. The CDR3 loop reads CASSRGDRVAKNIQYF. The CDR3, as DNA: TGTGCCAGCAGTCGGGGTGACAGGGTAGCCAAAAACATTCAGTACTTC.

V gene TRBV9 combines with J gene TRBJ1-1; possible D gene TRBD1, 5 bases. Trimming took 2 bases from V and 0 from J, leaving 8 bases between them. The CDR3 has 14 amino acids. CDR1 and CDR2 (germline): SGDLS, YYNGEE. The CDR3 spells CASSVGVVNTEAFF. As DNA, the CDR3 is TGTGCCAGCAGCGTGGGGGTAGTGAACACTGAAGCTTTCTTT.

This clonotype was detected only a few times. This chain links TRBV21-1 with TRBJ2-7; the tabulated D call, TRBD1, remains unverified against the DNA. TRBV21-1 has pseudogene status. The CDR3 is made up of 15 amino acids. The CDR3 nucleotides read TGTGCCAGCAGCATCGCTCAATACGGACAACGGGAGCAGTACTTC. Protein product: CASSIAQYGQREQYF.

This clonotype was observed a few times. The CDR3 spells CASSELAGVLVETQYF. CDR3 coding DNA: TGTGCCAGCAGTGAACTAGCGGGAGTGTTGGTGGAGACCCAGTACTTC. This chain links TRBV2 with TRBJ2-5; TRBD2 matches at 10 bases. The V gene end was trimmed by 2 bases and the J gene end by 5 bases; junction bases not matched to a gene: 8. The CDR3 sequence is 16 residues long. The germline CDR1 and CDR2 sequences are SNHLY and FYNNEI.

This clonotype was seen more than once but under ten times. This CDR3 reads CARSLNTSGRRTDTQYF. CDR3 DNA sequence: TGTGCCAGAAGCTTGAATACTAGCGGGAGACGAACAGATACGCAGTATTTT. The V call is TRBV5-3, the J call TRBJ2-3; TRBD2 agrees at 11 bases. TRBV5-3 counts as an open reading frame of uncertain function. V lost 1 base, J lost 3 bases, and 7 bases stayed unmatched. The CDR3 runs to 17 residues.

This clonotype was detected ten times or more. The chain recombines TRBV29-1 with TRBJ2-3; 7 bases map to TRBD1. Germline trimming cut 4 bases from V and 4 bases from J; bases unmatched to any gene: 2. Germline V lookup: CDR1 SQVTM, CDR2 ANQGSEA. CDR3 length: 12 residues. CDR3 bases: TGCAGCGTTGTCGGACAGGCAGATACGCAGTATTTT. This sequence encodes CSVVGQADTQYF.

Sample share makes this clonotype medium-sized (0.01 to 0.1%). This chain links TRBV4-3 with TRBJ2-5; the match to TRBD2 covers 11 bases. J lost 5 bases, V lost 4 bases, and 6 bases had no gene match. The CDR3 extends over 15 amino acids. Germline V gives CDR1 LGHNA, CDR2 YSLEER. This CDR3 is CASSLTSGRGETQYF. The CDR3 DNA reads as TGCGCCAGCAGCCTAACTAGCGGGAGAGGCGAGACCCAGTACTTC.

The chain links TRBV4-3 to TRBJ2-3, with 9 bases lining up with TRBD2. V gave up 2 bases and J gave up 2 bases; unmatched junction bases: 8. Germline lookup yields CDR1 LGHNA and CDR2 YSLEER. The CDR3 is 17 amino acids. The CDR3 protein is CASSQSAGGRYTDTQYF. DNA of the CDR3: TGCGCCAGCAGCCAAAGTGCGGGAGGGCGATACACAGATACGCAGTATTTT.

This clonotype was seen many times. The rearrangement joins TRBV20-1 to TRBJ1-1; the D is unclear. The CDR3 contains 14 residues. V was clipped by 6 bases and J by 1 base, with 15 bases between them. Germline V gives CDR1 DFQATT, CDR2 SNEGSKA (reference sequence). CDR3 protein: CSANPADKNTEAFF. CDR3 coding DNA: TGCAGTGCAAATCCGGCCGACAAGAACACTGAAGCTTTCTTT.

This clonotype was counted at least ten times. The gene calls are TRBV7-3 and TRBJ2-1, with D unclear. The germline CDR1 and CDR2 sequences are SGHTA and FQGTGA. The CDR3 runs to 13 residues. Between the trimmed V and J ends, which lost 5 bases and 6 bases, there was a span of 11 bases. The CDR3 DNA reads as TGTGCCAGCAGCCCCCCGAGTTCCAATGAGCAGTTCTTC. Translating gives CASSPPSSNEQFF.

In its sample, this clonotype was seen many times. In nucleotides, the CDR3 is TGTGCCAGTAGTCTGACTAGCGGGAAAGTAGAGACCCAGTACTTC. Its protein product is CASSLTSGKVETQYF. V is TRBV19 and J is TRBJ2-5; 11 nucleotides agree with TRBD2. The CDR3 extends over 15 amino acids. Trimming cost V 5 bases and J 4 bases; bases outside gene matches: 6. In germline, CDR1 is LNHDA, CDR2 SQIVND (reference sequence). Combining the CDR3 with reference TRBV19 and TRBJ2-5 gives the whole variable domain DGGITQSPKYLFRKEGQNVTLSCEQNLNHDAMYWYRQDPGQGLRLIYYSQIVNDFQKGDIAEGYSVSREKKESFPLTVTSAQKNPTAFYLCASSLTSGKVETQYFGPGTRLLVL.

This clonotype has ten or more counts. The V and J genes are TRBV7-9 and TRBJ2-1; perhaps TRBD1 as D (6 bases). CDR3 length: 14 residues. V shed 1 base and J shed 4 bases, with 8 bases lying between them. In germline, CDR1 is SEHNR, CDR2 FQNEAQ (reference sequence). The CDR3 coding sequence is TGTGCCAGCAGCTTAGTACAGGGTTACAATGAGCAGTTCTTC. Translation: CASSLVQGYNEQFF.

The table lists this clonotype with a few counts. This sequence joins TRBV4-3 and TRBJ2-3; 13 bases agree with TRBD2. The CDR3 runs 16 residues. Germline CDR1 reads LGHNA; CDR2 reads YSLEER. V was clipped by 3 bases and J by 4 bases; unmatched bases: 4. The CDR3 spells CASSQKLAGGPDTQYF. The DNA of the CDR3 is TGCGCCAGCAGCCAGAAACTAGCGGGAGGGCCAGATACGCAGTATTTT.

The chain uses TRBV2 and TRBJ2-1; TRBD2 matches at 10 bases. Per the germline V gene, CDR1 is SNHLY and CDR2 is FYNNEI. Unmatched junction bases numbered 8, after V lost 5 bases and J lost 10 bases. The CDR3 extends over 14 amino acids. CDR3 sequence: CASSPAGGPREQFF. The DNA for the CDR3 is TGTGCCAGCAGTCCAGCGGGAGGGCCTCGGGAGCAGTTCTTC.

This clonotype was picked up a small number of times. CDR3 coding DNA: TGTGCCAGCAGCTTAGTCCCCAGCTCCTACAATGAGCAGTTCTTC. This sequence encodes CASSLVPSSYNEQFF. V usage is TRBV7-2 and J usage is TRBJ2-1; D is unresolved. This CDR3 is 15 amino acids long. Germline assignment: CDR1 SGHTA and CDR2 FQGNSA. Trimming cost V 1 base and J 0 bases, with 7 bases left between them.

This clonotype was picked up many times. V usage is TRBV20-1 and J usage is TRBJ2-3; the match to TRBD2 covers 9 bases. CDR1 and CDR2 from the germline V gene are DFQATT and SNEGSKA (reference sequence). The CDR3 runs to 15 residues. Germline trimming cut 4 bases from V and 4 bases from J; bases unmatched to any gene: 9. Written as DNA, the CDR3 is TGCAGTGCTATGGTTAGCGGGAGCGGTGCAGATACGCAGTATTTT. It specifies CSAMVSGSGADTQYF.

The rearrangement joins TRBV6-2 or TRBV6-3 to TRBJ2-1; 7 bases agree with TRBD2. CDR1 is MNHEY, CDR2 SVGEGT, per germline. The CDR3 loop spans 16 amino acids. V was clipped by 5 bases and J by 9 bases; unmatched bases: 16. The CDR3, as DNA: TGTGCCAGCAGTGCGCCCCTGACAGTATTAGCGGGTGAGCAGTTCTTC. Its translation: CASSAPLTVLAGEQFF.

This clonotype is classed as medium-sized. The rearrangement uses TRBV4-3 and TRBJ2-1, with TRBD2 matching 11 bases. This CDR3 spans 15 amino acids. Germline values: CDR1 LGHNA, CDR2 YSLEER. Germline trimming cut 6 bases from V and 8 bases from J; bases unmatched to any gene: 9. The CDR3 nucleotides are TGCGCCAGCAGTTACACTAGCGGGAGAGGGGATGAGCAGTTCTTC. It specifies CASSYTSGRGDEQFF.

This clonotype was observed many times. CDR3 sequence: CASSTSREKLFF. For the CDR3, the DNA is TGTGCCAGCAGCACTAGTAGGGAAAAACTGTTTTTT. V and J are TRBV7-9 and TRBJ1-4; D uncertain. Looked up from germline, CDR1 is SEHNR and CDR2 is FQNEAQ (reference sequence). This CDR3 region has 12 residues. V lost 5 bases and J lost 8, with 9 bases in between. Full variable domain (rest looked up from reference TRBV7-9 and TRBJ1-4): DTGVSQNPRHKITKRGQNVTFRCDPISEHNRLYWYRQTLGQGPEFLTYFQNEAQLEKSRLLSDRFSAERPKGSFSTLEIQRTEQGDSAMYLCASSTSREKLFFGSGTQLSVL.

This sequence joins TRBV29-1 and TRBJ2-5, with 9 positions matching TRBD2. The CDR3 length is 14 residues. J lost 3 bases, V lost 1 base, and 3 bases had no gene match. The germline V gene encodes CDR1 SQVTM and CDR2 ANQGSEA. The CDR3 sequence: CSVEVAGEEETQYF. Written as DNA, the CDR3 is TGCAGCGTTGAAGTAGCGGGAGAGGAAGAGACCCAGTACTTC.

This clonotype was seen ten or more times. The chain links TRBV4-2 to TRBJ2-1, with 10 positions matching TRBD2. CDR3 length equals 16 residues. Unmatched junction bases numbered 5, after V lost 1 base and J lost 5 bases. Germline CDR1 is LGHNA and CDR2 is YNFKEQ. The CDR3 coding sequence is TGTGCCAGCAGCCAAGGTCCTAGCGGGGGAGACAATGAGCAGTTCTTC. Its protein product is CASSQGPSGGDNEQFF.

This clonotype was detected a few times. The V call is TRBV9, the J call TRBJ2-2; 11 positions match TRBD1. The CDR3 length is 15 residues. After removal of 3 bases from V and 5 bases from J, the junction contained 3 bases not matched to a gene. Looked up from germline, CDR1 is SGDLS and CDR2 is YYNGEE. This CDR3 reads CASSAGQGATGELFF. In nucleotides, the CDR3 is TGTGCCAGCAGCGCTGGACAGGGGGCGACCGGGGAGCTGTTTTTT.

The chain is built from TRBV27 and TRBJ1-6; unclear D gene. V lost 3 bases, J lost 7 bases, and 10 bases lay in between. CDR3 length: 14 residues. From germline, CDR1 is MNHEY and CDR2 SMNVEV (reference sequence). In DNA form, the CDR3 reads TGTGCCAGCAGTTTCTTTGATAGGAATTCACCCCTCCACTTT. Encoded protein: CASSFFDRNSPLHF.

This rearrangement joins TRBV19 to TRBJ2-2, with 12 bases that match TRBD1. Germline CDR1 reads LNHDA; CDR2 reads SQIVND (reference sequence). The CDR3 runs to 17 residues. Trimming took 5 bases from V and 4 from J; bases not matched to a gene: 8. CDR3 in amino acids: CASSRVGTGGFTGELFF. The CDR3 DNA reads as TGTGCCAGTAGTCGGGTCGGGACAGGGGGCTTCACCGGGGAGCTGTTTTTT.

The genes are TRBV20-1 and TRBJ2-3; D might be TRBD1 or TRBD2, each matching 5 bases. The CDR3 covers 12 residues. From germline, CDR1 is DFQATT and CDR2 SNEGSKA (reference sequence). V was pared by 7 bases and J by 4 bases, with 12 bases between. CDR3 in DNA: TGCAGTGGAGCTAGCAGGGCAGATACGCAGTATTTT. Protein sequence: CSGASRADTQYF.

The CDR3 sequence: CASSVMGERSETQYF. The CDR3 DNA follows: TGTGCCAGCAGCGTTATGGGGGAACGGAGTGAGACCCAGTACTTC. The gene calls are TRBV9 and TRBJ2-5; the D gene could be TRBD1 or TRBD2 (5 bases each). Trimming left V 2 bases short and J 5 bases short, with 16 bases between. CDR3 length: 15 amino acids. Germline V gene lookup returns CDR1 SGDLS and CDR2 YYNGEE.

This clonotype was observed at least ten times. The J gene is TRBJ2-1, the V gene TRBV12-3 or TRBV12-4; tentatively, D is TRBD2 (5 bases). V shed 6 bases and J shed 12 bases, with 12 bases lying between them. CDR3 size: 11 residues. The CDR3 nucleotides are TGTGCCAGCAGCCGTGAGGGCGGGCAGTTCTTC. Translation gives CASSREGGQFF.

This clonotype was counted only a few times. The V and J genes are TRBV5-1 and TRBJ2-4; TRBD1 aligns across 10 bases. Germline values: CDR1 SGHRS, CDR2 YFSETQ. The V gene end was trimmed by 3 bases and the J gene end by 0 bases; junction bases not matched to a gene: 6. The CDR3 totals 17 residues. The CDR3 DNA reads as TGCGCCAGCAGCTCGCGGACAGGGGGACTAGCCAAAAACATTCAGTACTTC. This gives the protein CASSSRTGGLAKNIQYF.